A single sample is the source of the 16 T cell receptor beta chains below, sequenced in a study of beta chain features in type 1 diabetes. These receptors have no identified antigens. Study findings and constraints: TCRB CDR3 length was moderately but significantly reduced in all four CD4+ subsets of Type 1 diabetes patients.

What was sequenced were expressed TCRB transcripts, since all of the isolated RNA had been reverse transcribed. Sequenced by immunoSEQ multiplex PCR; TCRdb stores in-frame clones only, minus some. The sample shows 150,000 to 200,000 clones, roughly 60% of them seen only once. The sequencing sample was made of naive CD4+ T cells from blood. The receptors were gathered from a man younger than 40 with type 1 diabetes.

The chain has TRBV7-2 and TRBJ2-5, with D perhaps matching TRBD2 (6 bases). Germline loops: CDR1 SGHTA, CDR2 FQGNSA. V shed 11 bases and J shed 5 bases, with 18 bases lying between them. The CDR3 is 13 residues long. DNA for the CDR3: TGTGCCTCCAGAGGGGACTCTTGGGAGACCCAGTACTTC. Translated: CASRGDSWETQYF.

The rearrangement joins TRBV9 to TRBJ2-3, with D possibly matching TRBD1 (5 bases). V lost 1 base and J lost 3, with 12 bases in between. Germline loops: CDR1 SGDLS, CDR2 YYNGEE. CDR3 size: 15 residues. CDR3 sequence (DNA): TGTGCCAGCAGCGTATTGGCAGGGTTGACAGATACGCAGTATTTT. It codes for CASSVLAGLTDTQYF.

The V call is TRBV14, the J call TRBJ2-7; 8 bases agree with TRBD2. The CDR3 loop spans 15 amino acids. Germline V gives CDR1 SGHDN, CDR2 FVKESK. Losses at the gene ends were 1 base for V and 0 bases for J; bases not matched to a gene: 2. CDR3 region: CASSQVSGASYEQYF. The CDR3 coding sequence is TGTGCCAGCAGCCAAGTTAGCGGGGCCTCCTACGAGCAGTACTTC.

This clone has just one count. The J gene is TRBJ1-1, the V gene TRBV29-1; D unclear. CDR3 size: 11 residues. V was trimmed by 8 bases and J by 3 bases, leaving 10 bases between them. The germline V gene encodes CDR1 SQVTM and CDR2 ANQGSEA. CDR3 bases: TGCAGCAGTCGGGCGGACACTGAAGCTTTCTTT. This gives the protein CSSRADTEAFF.

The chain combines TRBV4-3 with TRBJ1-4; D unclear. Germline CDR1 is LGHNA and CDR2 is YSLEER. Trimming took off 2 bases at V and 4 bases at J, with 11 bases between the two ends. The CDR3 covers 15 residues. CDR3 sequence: CASSQYSGLNEKLFF. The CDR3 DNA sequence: TGCGCCAGCAGCCAATATTCCGGGCTTAATGAAAAACTGTTTTTT.

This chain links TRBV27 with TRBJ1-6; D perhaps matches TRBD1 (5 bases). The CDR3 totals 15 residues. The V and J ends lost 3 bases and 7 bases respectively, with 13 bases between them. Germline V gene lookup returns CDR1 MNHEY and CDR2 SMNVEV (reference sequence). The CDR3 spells CASSFGGANNSPLHF. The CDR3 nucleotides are TGTGCCAGCAGTTTTGGGGGTGCGAACAATTCACCCCTCCACTTT.

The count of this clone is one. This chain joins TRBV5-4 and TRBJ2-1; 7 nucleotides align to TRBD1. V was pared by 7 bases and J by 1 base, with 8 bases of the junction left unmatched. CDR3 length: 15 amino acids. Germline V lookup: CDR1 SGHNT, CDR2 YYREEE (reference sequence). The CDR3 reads CASASRDRSYNEQFF. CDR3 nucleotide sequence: TGTGCCAGCGCAAGCCGGGACAGATCCTACAATGAGCAGTTCTTC.

The CDR3: CASSQERGDPQYF. In nucleotides, the CDR3 is TGCGCCAGCAGCCAAGAGAGGGGGGATCCGCAGTATTTT. This rearrangement joins TRBV4-1 to TRBJ2-3; D is tentatively TRBD1 or TRBD2 (6 bases each). The CDR3 runs 13 residues. Germline CDR1 reads MGHRA; CDR2 reads YSYEKL. V was cut by 0 bases and J by 10 bases, with 11 bases left in between.

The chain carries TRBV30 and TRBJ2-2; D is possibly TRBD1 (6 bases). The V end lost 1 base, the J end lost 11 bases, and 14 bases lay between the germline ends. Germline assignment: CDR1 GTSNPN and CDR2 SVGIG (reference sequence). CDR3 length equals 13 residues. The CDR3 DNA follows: TGTGCCTGGAGTGACAAACCGGGACAAGAGCTGTTTTTT. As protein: CAWSDKPGQELFF.

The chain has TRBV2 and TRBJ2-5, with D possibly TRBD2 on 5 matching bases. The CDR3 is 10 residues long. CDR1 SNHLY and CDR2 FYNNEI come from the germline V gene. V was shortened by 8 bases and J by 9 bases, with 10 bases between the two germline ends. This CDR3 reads CASGRDPQYF. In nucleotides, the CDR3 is TGTGCCAGCGGTCGGGATCCCCAGTACTTC. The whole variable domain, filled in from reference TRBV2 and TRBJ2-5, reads EPEVTQTPSHQVTQMGQEVILRCVPISNHLYFYWYRQILGQKVEFLVSFYNNEISEKSEIFDDQFSVERPDGSNFTLKIRSTKLEDSAMYFCASGRDPQYFGPGTRLLVL.

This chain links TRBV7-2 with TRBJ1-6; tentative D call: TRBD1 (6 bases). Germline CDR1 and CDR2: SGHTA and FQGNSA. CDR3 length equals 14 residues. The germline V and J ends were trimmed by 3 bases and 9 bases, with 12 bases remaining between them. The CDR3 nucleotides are TGTGCCAGCAGCTTGGTGCAGGGGAGTTCACCCCTCCACTTT. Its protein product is CASSLVQGSSPLHF.

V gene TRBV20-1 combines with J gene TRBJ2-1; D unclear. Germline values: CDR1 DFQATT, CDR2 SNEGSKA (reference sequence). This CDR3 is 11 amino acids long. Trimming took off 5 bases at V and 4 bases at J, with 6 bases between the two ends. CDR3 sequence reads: CSAGRYNEQFF. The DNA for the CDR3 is TGCAGTGCTGGGCGATACAATGAGCAGTTCTTC.

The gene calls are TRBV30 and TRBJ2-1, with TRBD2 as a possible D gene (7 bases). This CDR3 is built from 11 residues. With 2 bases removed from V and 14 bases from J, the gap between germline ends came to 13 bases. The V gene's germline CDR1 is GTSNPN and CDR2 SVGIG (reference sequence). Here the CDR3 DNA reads TGTGCCTGGAGTACAACAGGGAGGGAGTTCTTC. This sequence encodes CAWSTTGREFF.

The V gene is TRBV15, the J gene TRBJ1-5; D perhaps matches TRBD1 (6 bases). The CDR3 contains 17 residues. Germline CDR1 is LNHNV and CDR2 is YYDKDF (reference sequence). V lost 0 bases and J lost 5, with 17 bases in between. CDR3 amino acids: CATSRDILSGADQPQHF. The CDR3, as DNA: TGTGCCACCAGCAGAGATATCCTTTCGGGGGCAGATCAGCCCCAGCATTTT. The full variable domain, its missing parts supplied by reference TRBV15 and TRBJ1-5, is DAMVIQNPRYQVTQFGKPVTLSCSQTLNHNVMYWYQQKSSQAPKLLFHYYDKDFNNEADTPDNFQSRRPNTSFCFLDIRSPGLGDTAMYLCATSRDILSGADQPQHFGDGTRLSIL.

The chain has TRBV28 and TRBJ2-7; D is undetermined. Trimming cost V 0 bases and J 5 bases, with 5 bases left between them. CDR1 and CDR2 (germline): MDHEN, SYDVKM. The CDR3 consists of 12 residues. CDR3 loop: CASSLWIDEQYF. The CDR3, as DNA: TGTGCCAGCAGTTTATGGATAGACGAGCAGTACTTC.

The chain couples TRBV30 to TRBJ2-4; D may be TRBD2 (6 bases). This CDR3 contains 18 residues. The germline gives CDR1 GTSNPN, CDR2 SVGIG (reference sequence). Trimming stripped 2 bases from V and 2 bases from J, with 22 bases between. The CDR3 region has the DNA TGTGCCTGGAGTCGGGAGCGGACCTCCAAAATAACCAAAAACATTCAGTACTTC. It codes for CAWSRERTSKITKNIQYF.